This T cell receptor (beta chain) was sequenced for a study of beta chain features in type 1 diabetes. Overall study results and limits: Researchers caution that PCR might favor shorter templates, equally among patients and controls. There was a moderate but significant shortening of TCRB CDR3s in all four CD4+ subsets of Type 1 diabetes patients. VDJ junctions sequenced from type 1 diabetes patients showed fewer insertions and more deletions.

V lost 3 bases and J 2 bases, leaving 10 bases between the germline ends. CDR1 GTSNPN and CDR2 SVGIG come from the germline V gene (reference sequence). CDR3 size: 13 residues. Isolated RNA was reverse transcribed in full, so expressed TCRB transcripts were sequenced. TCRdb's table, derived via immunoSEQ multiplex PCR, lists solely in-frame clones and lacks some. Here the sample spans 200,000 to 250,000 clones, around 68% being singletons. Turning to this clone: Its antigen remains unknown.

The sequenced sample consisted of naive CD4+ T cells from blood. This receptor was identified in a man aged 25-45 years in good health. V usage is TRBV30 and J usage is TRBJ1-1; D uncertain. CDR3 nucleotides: TGTGCCTGGAGATTCAAAAGTAACACTGAAGCTTTCTTT. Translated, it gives CAWRFKSNTEAFF.